This entry is about one T cell receptor beta chain. Antigen unknown. The Oncomine TCR Beta short-read assay was what sequenced the DNA obtained from cultured CD4+ T cells. TCRdb re-called the PCR reads with MiXCR, one entry per CDR3 protein. The top ten clones hold approximately 10% of a sample with more than 9,000 distinct CDR3 sequences, roughly 41% of them seen once. This sample is part of a study of vaccination and CD4 T cells after COVID-19. Across the study: Overlapping SARS-CoV-2, HCoV-NL63, HCoV-OC43 and HCoV-229E spike peptides stimulated the cells. Study-wide findings and caveats: Convalescent patients displayed spike mono-reactivity in 304 of 307 vaccine-specific clones.

Treatment in this sample: roughly 10-day PBMC culture with coronavirus spike peptide pools or control peptides (ViraFEST assay). This CDR3 region has 14 residues. Per the germline V gene, CDR1 is KGHDR and CDR2 is SFDVKD. Trimming removed 7 bases from V and 0 bases from J; junction bases left unmatched: 2. The receptor was derived from a human donor who had recovered from COVID-19. The chain employs TRBV24-1 and TRBJ2-3; 8 nucleotides match TRBD2. The material sequenced was CD4+ T cells from blood, cultured in vitro, taken after SARS-CoV-2 vaccination. DNA for the CDR3: TGTGCCACCAGGGCTAGCGGGAGCACAGATACGCAGTATTTT. Its translation: CATRASGSTDTQYF.